The source of this T cell receptor beta chain is a study of T-cell reconstitution after alpha-beta-depleted transplantation in children listed by TCRdb under 2016. In terms of the full investigation: Using TCR repertoire profiling, the study quantitatively followed how T-cell immune reconstitution unfolded in children after TCRalphabeta/CD19-depleted allogeneic hematopoietic cell transplantation.

Concerning this clonotype itself: Its antigen remains unidentified. No base qualities exist here, and no much larger clone lies one base off it.

Receptor libraries were prepared by PCR. Sequencer: Illumina HiSeq 2500. Molecular barcoding was employed in the preparation of TCR libraries, with unique molecular identifiers being used to normalize TCRbeta repertoire quantification. TCRdb passed the public sequencing reads through fastp at Q25 and MiXCR, retaining productive beta sequences. Here each entry gathers all rows of one CDR3 protein and keeps the most common genes and DNA. The sample table contains about 1,000,000 distinct CDR3 sequences; only one count was recorded for roughly 31% of them. Roughly 30% of the sample is in the top ten clones. Taken with the paper, the label for treatment or condition translates to: allogeneic hematopoietic cell transplantation with graft depleted of TCRalphabeta T cells and CD19 B cells. Transplant recipients were children who received TCRalphabeta/CD19-depleted allogeneic hematopoietic cell grafts. The CDR3 measures 13 amino acids from cysteine to phenylalanine. The DNA shown is the 39-base CDR3, in frame from base 1. CDR1 and CDR2 are drawn from the germline V gene (reference sequence): DFQATT, SNEGSKA. V is trimmed back by 2 bases and J by 6 bases, and the junction contains 7 bases that no gene match accounts for.

What the study reported, not specific to this receptor: Over the following months the frequencies of hyperexpanded clones went down, and after one year T-cell counts and TCRbeta diversity were mostly credited to newly produced T cells. In some patients, high TCRbeta diversity at day 60 was attributed to recipient T cells and intrathymic progenitors that had survived conditioning. The apparently early alphabetaT-cell count recovery about two months after transplant was reportedly dependent on only several hundred rapidly expanded clones derived from non-depleted graft cells.

This clonotype was sampled from a boy less than two years old who had a stem cell transplant for SCID, so the T cells may come from the graft donor. The sequencing used PBMCs, mostly from graft donor cells, collected 360 days after TCRalphabeta/CD19-depleted stem cell transplant. The chain was built from TRBV20-1 and TRBJ2-7, with TRBD1 matching 7 junction bases. The nucleotides read TGCAGTGCTAGAAAGGGGGCTCTGGCCGAGCAGTACTTC. This translates into CSARKGALAEQYF.